This TCR beta chain was retrieved from a study of CD4+ T cells in melanoma. Findings of the study overall: In melanoma, neoantigen-specific CD4+ T cells reportedly differed in differentiation state. CD8+ T cell, macrophage and B cell function reportedly correlated with neoantigen-specific CD4+ T cells.

This table comes from immunoSEQ multiplex PCR, and its TCRdb copy is limited to in-frame clones, with some not included. This sample yields fewer than 20,000 clones, of which about four fifths are seen a single time; approximately 5.4% belongs to the top ten. To note about this clone: Its antigen is not identified.

Material for sequencing was cells from a culture (not recorded whether cultured in vitro). The sequence came from a human donor with melanoma.

Here the CDR3 reads CASSSFGQVPGNTIYF. In nucleotides, the CDR3 is TGTGCCAGCAGCTCCTTCGGACAGGTTCCCGGAAACACCATATATTTT. V gene TRBV11-2 combines with J gene TRBJ1-3; TRBD1 aligns across 7 bases. Looked up from germline, CDR1 is SGHAT and CDR2 is FQNNGV. This CDR3 contains 16 residues. Trimming at V came to 4 bases and at J to 4 bases, leaving 10 bases not matched to a gene.